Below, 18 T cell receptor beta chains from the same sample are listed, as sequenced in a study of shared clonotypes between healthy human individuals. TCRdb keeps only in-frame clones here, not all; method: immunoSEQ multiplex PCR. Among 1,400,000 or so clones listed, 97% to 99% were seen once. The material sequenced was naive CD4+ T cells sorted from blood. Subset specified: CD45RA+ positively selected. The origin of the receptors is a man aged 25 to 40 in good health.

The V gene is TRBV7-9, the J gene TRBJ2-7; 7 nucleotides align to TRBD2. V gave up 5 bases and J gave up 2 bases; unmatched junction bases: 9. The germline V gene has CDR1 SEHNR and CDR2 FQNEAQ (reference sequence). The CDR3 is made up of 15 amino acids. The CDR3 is CASSTGASGTYEQYF. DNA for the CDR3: TGTGCCAGCAGCACTGGGGCTAGCGGAACCTACGAGCAGTACTTC.

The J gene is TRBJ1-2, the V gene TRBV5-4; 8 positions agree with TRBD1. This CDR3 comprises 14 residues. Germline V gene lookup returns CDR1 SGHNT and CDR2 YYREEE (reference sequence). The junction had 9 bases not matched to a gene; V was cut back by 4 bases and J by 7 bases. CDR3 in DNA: TGTGCCAGCAGCCCCGAGGGCAGGGGGCTTGGCTACACCTTC. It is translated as CASSPEGRGLGYTF.

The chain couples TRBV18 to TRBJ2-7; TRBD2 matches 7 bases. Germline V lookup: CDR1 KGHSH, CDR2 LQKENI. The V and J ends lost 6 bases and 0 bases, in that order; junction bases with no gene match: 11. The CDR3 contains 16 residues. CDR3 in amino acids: CASSRELATSSYEQYF. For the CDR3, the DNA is TGTGCCAGCTCGCGAGAACTAGCGACTAGCTCCTACGAGCAGTACTTC.

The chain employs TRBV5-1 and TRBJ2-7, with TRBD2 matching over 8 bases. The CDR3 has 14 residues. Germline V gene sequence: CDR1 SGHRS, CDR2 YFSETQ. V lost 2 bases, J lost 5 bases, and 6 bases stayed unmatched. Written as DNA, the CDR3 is TGCGCCAGCAGCTTAGGCGGGAGGTCAGACGAGCAGTACTTC. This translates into CASSLGGRSDEQYF.

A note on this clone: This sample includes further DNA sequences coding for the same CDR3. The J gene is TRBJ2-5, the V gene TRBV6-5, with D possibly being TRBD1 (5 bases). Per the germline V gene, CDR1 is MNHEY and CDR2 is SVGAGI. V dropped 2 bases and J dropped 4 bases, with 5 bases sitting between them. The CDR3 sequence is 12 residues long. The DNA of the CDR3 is TGTGCCAGCAGTTACACAGGAGAGACCCAGTACTTC. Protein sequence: CASSYTGETQYF.

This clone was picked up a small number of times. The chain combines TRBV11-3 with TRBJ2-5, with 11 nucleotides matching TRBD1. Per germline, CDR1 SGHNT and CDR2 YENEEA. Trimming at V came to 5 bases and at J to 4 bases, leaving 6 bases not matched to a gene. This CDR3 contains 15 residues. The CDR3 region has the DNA TGTGCCAGCAGCCTGGGACAGGGGGAGATAGAGACCCAGTACTTC. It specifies CASSLGQGEIETQYF.

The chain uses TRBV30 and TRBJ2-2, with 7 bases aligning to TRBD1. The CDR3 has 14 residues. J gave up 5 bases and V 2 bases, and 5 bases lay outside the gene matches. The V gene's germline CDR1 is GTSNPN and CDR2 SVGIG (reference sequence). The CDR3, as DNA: TGTGCCTGGAGTCGGACAGGAAGGACCGGGGAGCTGTTTTTT. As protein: CAWSRTGRTGELFF.

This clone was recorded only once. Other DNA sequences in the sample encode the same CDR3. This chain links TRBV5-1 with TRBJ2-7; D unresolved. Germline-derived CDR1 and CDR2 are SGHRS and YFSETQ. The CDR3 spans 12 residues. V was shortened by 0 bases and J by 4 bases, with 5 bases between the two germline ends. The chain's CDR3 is CASSLVSYEQYF. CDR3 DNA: TGCGCCAGCAGCTTGGTGTCGTACGAGCAGTACTTC.

CDR3 sequence (DNA): TGTGCCAGCGGAACGGCAGGGAAGGAGCAGTACTTC. Its translation is CASGTAGKEQYF. V usage is TRBV7-9 and J usage is TRBJ2-7; perhaps TRBD1 as D (5 bases). Trimming left V 8 bases short and J 7 bases short, with 15 bases between. Germline V gene data show CDR1 as SEHNR and CDR2 as FQNEAQ (reference sequence). This CDR3 contains 12 residues.

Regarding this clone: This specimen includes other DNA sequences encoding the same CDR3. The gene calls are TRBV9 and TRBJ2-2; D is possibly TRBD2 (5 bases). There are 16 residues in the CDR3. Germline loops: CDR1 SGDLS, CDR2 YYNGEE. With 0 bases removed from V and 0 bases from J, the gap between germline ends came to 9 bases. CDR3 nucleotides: TGTGCCAGCAGCGTAGCAGTGGGAGCGAACACCGGGGAGCTGTTTTTT. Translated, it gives CASSVAVGANTGELFF.

CDR3 nucleotide sequence: TGTGCCACCAGCAGAGGGCACCAGAGCGCTGGAAACACCATATATTTT. It specifies CATSRGHQSAGNTIYF. The gene calls are TRBV15 and TRBJ1-3, with D hard to call. The CDR3 contains 16 residues. Trimming pared 1 base from V and 2 bases from J, leaving 12 bases between. Germline V gene lookup returns CDR1 LNHNV and CDR2 YYDKDF (reference sequence).

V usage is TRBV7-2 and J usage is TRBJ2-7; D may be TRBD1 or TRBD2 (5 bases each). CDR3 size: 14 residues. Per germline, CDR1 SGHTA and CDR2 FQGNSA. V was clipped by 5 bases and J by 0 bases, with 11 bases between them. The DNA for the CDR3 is TGTGCCAGCAGCAACCGGGACCACTCCTACGAGCAGTACTTC. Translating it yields CASSNRDHSYEQYF.

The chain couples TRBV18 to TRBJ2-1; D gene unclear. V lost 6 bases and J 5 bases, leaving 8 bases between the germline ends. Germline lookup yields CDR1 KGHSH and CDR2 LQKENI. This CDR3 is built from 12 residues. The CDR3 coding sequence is TGTGCCAGCTCCAACGTAAACAATGAGCAGTTCTTC. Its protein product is CASSNVNNEQFF.

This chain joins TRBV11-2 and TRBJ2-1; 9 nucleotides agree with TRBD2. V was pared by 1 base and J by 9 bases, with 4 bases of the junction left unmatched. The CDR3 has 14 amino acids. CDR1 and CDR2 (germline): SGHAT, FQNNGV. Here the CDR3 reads CASSLVAGVLEQFF. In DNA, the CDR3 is TGTGCCAGCAGCTTAGTAGCGGGAGTCCTTGAGCAGTTCTTC.

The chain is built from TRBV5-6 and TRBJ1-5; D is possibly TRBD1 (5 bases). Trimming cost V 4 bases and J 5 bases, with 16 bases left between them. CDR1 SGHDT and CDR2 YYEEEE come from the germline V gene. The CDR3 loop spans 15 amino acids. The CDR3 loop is CASSPGTMGDQPQHF. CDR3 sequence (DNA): TGTGCCAGCAGCCCCGGGACTATGGGAGATCAGCCCCAGCATTTT.

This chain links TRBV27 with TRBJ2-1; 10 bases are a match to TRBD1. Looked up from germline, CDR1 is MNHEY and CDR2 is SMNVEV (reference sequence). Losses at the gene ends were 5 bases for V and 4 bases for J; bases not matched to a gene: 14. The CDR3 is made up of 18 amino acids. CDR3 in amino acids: CASSLTIRDRGRYNEQFF. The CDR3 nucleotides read TGTGCCAGCAGTCTTACGATAAGGGACAGGGGCCGTTACAATGAGCAGTTCTTC.

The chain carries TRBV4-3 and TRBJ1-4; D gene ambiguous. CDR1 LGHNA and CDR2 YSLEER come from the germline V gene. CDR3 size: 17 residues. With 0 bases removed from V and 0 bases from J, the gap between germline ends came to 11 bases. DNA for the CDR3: TGCGCCAGCAGCCAAGATGTTGGAATTACAACTAATGAAAAACTGTTTTTT. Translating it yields CASSQDVGITTNEKLFF.

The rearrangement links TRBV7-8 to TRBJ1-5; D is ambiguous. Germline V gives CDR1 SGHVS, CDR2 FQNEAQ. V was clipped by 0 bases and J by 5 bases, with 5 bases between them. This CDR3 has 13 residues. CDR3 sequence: CASSLASHQPQHF. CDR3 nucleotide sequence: TGTGCCAGCAGCTTAGCCTCTCATCAGCCCCAGCATTTT.